The clone carrying this T cell receptor beta chain has a single count. This sample is drawn from a study of technical replicates of blood from a handful of donors. The length of the CDR3 is 15 residues. In germline, CDR1 is MNHEY, CDR2 SMNVEV (reference sequence). The V end lost 5 bases, the J end lost 6 bases, and 20 bases lay between the germline ends. Produced via immunoSEQ multiplex PCR; TCRdb's table is partial and in-frame only. The data show just over 80,000 clones, roughly 96% seen once. Specimen: T cells isolated from PBMCs. This TCR was recovered from a human donor in good health. V and J are TRBV27 and TRBJ2-7; perhaps TRBD1 as D (6 bases). Here the CDR3 reads CASSPLGGNSGEQYF. DNA of the CDR3: TGTGCCAGCAGTCCCCTAGGGGGTAACTCAGGCGAGCAGTACTTC.